Sequencing of this TCR beta chain was carried out in a study of T cell repertoires and HLA-DP antigens. Note on this clone: Its cognate antigen is unknown.

Libraries were prepared by immunoSEQ multiplex PCR; TCRdb keeps only in-frame clonotypes and omits some of them. The repertoire holds around 110,000 clones, over 90% seen once, with approximately 0.25% in the top ten. V lost 7 bases and J lost 2, with 12 bases in between. Germline V lookup: CDR1 MNHNY, CDR2 SVGAGI (reference sequence). The CDR3 is made up of 13 amino acids. The chain uses TRBV6-6 and TRBJ2-7; tentatively, D is TRBD1 (6 bases). The sample taken for sequencing was CD4+ T cells from PBMCs. This TCR was sampled from a young woman in good health and CMV-seronegative. The CDR3 region is CASNPGHAYEQYV. The DNA for the CDR3 is TGTGCCAGCAATCCGGGACATGCCTACGAGCAGTACGTC.